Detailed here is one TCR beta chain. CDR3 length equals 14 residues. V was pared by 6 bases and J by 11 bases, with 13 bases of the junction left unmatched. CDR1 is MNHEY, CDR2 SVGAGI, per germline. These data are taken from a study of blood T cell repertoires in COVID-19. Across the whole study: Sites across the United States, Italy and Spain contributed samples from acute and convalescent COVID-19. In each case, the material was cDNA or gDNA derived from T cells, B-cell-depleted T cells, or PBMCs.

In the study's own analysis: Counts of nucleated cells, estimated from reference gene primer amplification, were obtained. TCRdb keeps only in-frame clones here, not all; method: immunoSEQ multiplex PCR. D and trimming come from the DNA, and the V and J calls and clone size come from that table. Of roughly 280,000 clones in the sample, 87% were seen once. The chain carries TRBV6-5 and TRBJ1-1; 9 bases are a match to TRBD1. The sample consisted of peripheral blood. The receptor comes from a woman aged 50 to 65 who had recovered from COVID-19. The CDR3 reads CASRKTGGVLGAFF. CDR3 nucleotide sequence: TGTGCCAGCAGGAAAACAGGGGGCGTCTTGGGGGCTTTCTTT.